This entry lists 15 T cell receptor beta chains sequenced from one sample in a study of blood T cell repertoires in COVID-19. Repertoires were generated with immunoSEQ multiplex PCR, while TCRdb's copy carries only in-frame clones and drops some. Of 300,000 to 400,000 clones in the sample, around 83% were seen once. What was sequenced was peripheral blood. The receptor source for this set is a man aged 30 to 45 with active or convalescent COVID-19.

The chain uses TRBV24-1 and TRBJ1-2, with D perhaps matching TRBD1 (5 bases). V was pared by 2 bases and J by 2 bases, with 14 bases between. Germline V gene lookup returns CDR1 KGHDR and CDR2 SFDVKD. The CDR3 sequence is 16 residues long. Here the CDR3 reads CATSDSLTQGNYGYTF. The CDR3 nucleotides read TGTGCCACCAGTGATTCCCTCACCCAGGGCAACTATGGCTACACCTTC.

V is TRBV28 and J is TRBJ1-2, with D perhaps TRBD1 (5 bases). The CDR3 is 11 residues long. Germline CDR1 and CDR2: MDHEN and SYDVKM. V lost 6 bases and J lost 11, with 13 bases in between. The CDR3 sequence is CASSPGRDYTF. DNA of the CDR3: TGTGCCAGCAGCCCGGGCAGGGATTACACCTTC.

In this sample, this clone turned up once. The chain employs TRBV11-2 and TRBJ1-2, with a possible D match to TRBD1 (5 bases). CDR1 is SGHAT, CDR2 FQNNGV, per germline. V was shortened by 4 bases and J by 4 bases, with 13 bases between the two germline ends. The CDR3 is made up of 14 amino acids. For the CDR3, the DNA is TGTGCCAGCAGCTCAGTCGACAGACCCTATGGCTACACCTTC. Protein sequence: CASSSVDRPYGYTF. The complete variable domain, with remaining parts taken from reference TRBV11-2 and TRBJ1-2, reads EAGVAQSPRYKIIEKRQSVAFWCNPISGHATLYWYQQILGQGPKLLIQFQNNGVVDDSQLPKDRFSAERLKGVDSTLKIQPAKLEDSAVYLCASSSVDRPYGYTFGSGTRLTVV.

Worth noting for this clone: The germline gene is not matched at one end of the junction; a read error may be the cause. The chain uses TRBV4-3 and TRBJ2-3; TRBD2 agrees at 10 bases. Germline V lookup: CDR1 LGHNA, CDR2 YSLEER. The length of the CDR3 is 16 residues. The CDR3 here is CASSQGSGGQGDTQYF. DNA of the CDR3: TGCGCCAGTAGCCAAGGTAGCGGGGGGCAGGGAGATACGCAGTATTTT.

This clone was picked up one time. The genes are TRBV3-1 (or the pseudogene TRBV3-2) and TRBJ2-7, with D unresolved. Trimming stripped 4 bases from V and 3 bases from J, with 4 bases between. Germline CDR1 and CDR2: LGHDT and YNNKEL (reference sequence). This CDR3 spans 11 amino acids. The CDR3 sequence is CASSLNYEQYF. In DNA form, the CDR3 reads TGTGCCAGCAGCCTAAACTACGAGCAGTACTTC.

This chain uses TRBV5-1 with TRBJ2-1; tentative D call: TRBD1 (5 bases). The ends were cut back, 5 bases at V and 10 bases at J, with 13 bases in the middle. Germline V CDR1 and CDR2: SGHRS, YFSETQ. The CDR3 spans 12 residues. CDR3 in amino acids: CASSEDGHEQFF. The CDR3 nucleotides are TGCGCCAGCAGTGAAGATGGACACGAGCAGTTCTTC.

There are a few counts of this clone. The chain has TRBV2 and TRBJ2-2, with D possibly TRBD1 on 5 matching bases. The CDR3 spans 13 residues. Trimming pared 6 bases from V and 5 bases from J, leaving 10 bases between. Germline lookup yields CDR1 SNHLY and CDR2 FYNNEI. CDR3 DNA sequence: TGTGCCAGCAGCAGGGAAGGGACCGGGGAGCTGTTTTTT. This gives the protein CASSREGTGELFF.

The chain recombines TRBV18 with TRBJ1-1; D may be TRBD1 (6 bases). V lost 3 bases to trimming and J lost 7 bases, with 15 bases between them. The CDR3 has 14 residues. CDR1 is KGHSH, CDR2 LQKENI, per germline. DNA of the CDR3: TGTGCCAGCTCACCCCCAGGGGAGCCCGGTGAAGCTTTCTTT. Protein product: CASSPPGEPGEAFF.

This clone has just a few counts. This chain joins TRBV4-1 and TRBJ1-2; the D gene is possibly TRBD1 (5 bases). V was clipped by 1 base and J by 8 bases, with 14 bases between them. The CDR3 has 14 residues. Germline CDR1 reads MGHRA; CDR2 reads YSYEKL. The CDR3 region is CASSQVRGLGGYTF. CDR3 DNA sequence: TGCGCCAGCAGCCAAGTGCGGGGACTTGGCGGCTACACCTTC.

The chain is built from TRBV5-1 and TRBJ2-1; TRBD2 agrees at 13 bases. The CDR3 has 17 amino acids. The germline gives CDR1 SGHRS, CDR2 YFSETQ. J gave up 5 bases and V 0 bases, and 5 bases lay outside the gene matches. DNA of the CDR3: TGCGCCAGCAGCTTGGAACTAGCGGGGGGGCGCGACAATGAGCAGTTCTTC. Amino acid sequence: CASSLELAGGRDNEQFF. Filled out from reference TRBV5-1 and TRBJ2-1, the complete variable domain reads KAGVTQTPRYLIKTRGQQVTLSCSPISGHRSVSWYQQTPGQGLQFLFEYFSETQRNKGNFPGRFSGRQFSNSRSEMNVSTLELGDSALYLCASSLELAGGRDNEQFFGPGTRLTVL.

In DNA form, the CDR3 reads TGTGCCAGCAGCCAAGACGGGGGACGTAGACTCTACGAGCAGTACTTC. As protein: CASSQDGGRRLYEQYF. This rearrangement joins TRBV3-1 (or the pseudogene TRBV3-2) to TRBJ2-7; D is possibly TRBD2 (6 bases). V was shortened by 0 bases and J by 3 bases, with 15 bases between the two germline ends. Germline V lookup: CDR1 LGHDT, CDR2 YNNKEL (reference sequence). This CDR3 spans 16 amino acids.

A few counts support this clone. J is TRBJ2-7 and V is TRBV6-6; a possible D gene is TRBD2 (6 bases). CDR3 length: 15 amino acids. Germline CDR1 and CDR2: MNHNY and SVGAGI (reference sequence). The germline V and J ends were trimmed by 2 bases and 5 bases, with 16 bases remaining between them. This chain's CDR3 is CASSYPSEGRNEQYF. Written as DNA, the CDR3 is TGTGCCAGCAGTTACCCTTCGGAGGGCCGTAACGAGCAGTACTTC.

The chain carries TRBV2 and TRBJ1-1, with D perhaps TRBD1 (6 bases). Germline CDR1 and CDR2: SNHLY and FYNNEI. V lost 6 bases and J 5 bases, leaving 13 bases between the germline ends. This CDR3 is built from 13 residues. CDR3 DNA sequence: TGTGCCAGCAGCTACAGGGCAGGGACTGAAGCTTTCTTT. It yields the protein CASSYRAGTEAFF.

This sequence joins TRBV6-5 and TRBJ1-6; D perhaps matches TRBD1 (6 bases). Germline V lookup: CDR1 MNHEY, CDR2 SVGAGI. The length of the CDR3 is 12 residues. V lost 6 bases and J 14 bases, leaving 14 bases between the germline ends. The CDR3 loop reads CASRNRVWTLHF. CDR3 sequence (DNA): TGTGCCAGCAGAAACAGGGTATGGACCCTCCACTTT.

The CDR3 loop reads CSTGTYNEQFF. DNA of the CDR3: TGCAGTACCGGGACCTACAATGAGCAGTTCTTC. This chain links TRBV20-1 with TRBJ2-1; D is possibly TRBD2 (5 bases). V lost 8 bases, J lost 2 bases, and 7 bases lay in between. The CDR3 runs 11 residues. In germline, CDR1 is DFQATT, CDR2 SNEGSKA (reference sequence).